Listed below are T cell receptor beta chains from one sample, sequenced in a study of T cell responses to AZD1222 COVID-19 vaccine. Assay used: immunoSEQ multiplex PCR; TCRdb lists only in-frame clones, some missing. The sample lists under 150,000 clones; 85% to 90% were seen once. The starting material was peripheral blood, obtained on day 0 of MenACWY control vaccination. The receptors originated from an adult in good health. Both conserved end residues are part of each CDR3. D genes are given only for firm matches. The listing skips clone size in some rows; elsewhere it reads once, few, many or a size class.

clone_size,cdr3_length,v_call,d_call,j_call,cdr3_aa,cdr3_nt
.,13,TRBV19,.,TRBJ1-1,CASSIGGTRLVFF,TGTGCCAGTAGTATCGGGGGGACCCGATTGGTTTTCTTT
.,17,TRBV6-1,.,TRBJ2-2,CASSEALRTRNTGELFF,TGTGCCAGCAGTGAAGCGCTTCGGACAAGAAACACCGGGGAGCTGTTTTTT
.,12,TRBV10-1,.,TRBJ1-5,CASDTFNQPQHF,TGCGCCAGTGACACATTTAATCAGCCCCAGCATTTT
.,15,TRBV19,.,TRBJ1-2,CASSIFQGPGYGYTF,TGTGCCAGTAGTATATTTCAGGGGCCGGGATATGGCTACACCTTC
.,16,TRBV11-3,TRBD2,TRBJ2-7,CASSFSSGSFSYEQYF,TGTGCCAGCAGCTTTTCTAGCGGGTCGTTCTCCTACGAGCAGTACTTC
.,14,TRBV19,.,TRBJ1-1,CASCLSTLNTEAFF,TGTGCCAGTTGCCTATCTACCCTGAACACTGAAGCTTTCTTT
.,16,TRBV6-1,TRBD2,TRBJ2-1,CASSEVSGSSYNEQFF,TGTGCCAGCAGTGAAGTTAGCGGGAGCTCCTACAATGAGCAGTTCTTC
once,16,TRBV19,.,TRBJ2-1,CASSMGGGYSYNEQFF,TGTGCCAGTAGTATGGGAGGCGGATACTCCTACAATGAGCAGTTCTTC
.,14,TRBV12-5,.,TRBJ1-5,CASGFIGDNQPQHF,TGTGCTAGTGGTTTCATAGGGGACAATCAGCCCCAGCATTTT
.,13,TRBV9,TRBD1,TRBJ1-1,CASSTQGDREAFF,TGTGCCAGCAGCACCCAAGGGGACAGAGAAGCTTTCTTT
.,15,TRBV7-8,.,TRBJ1-5,CASSLGKNSNQPQHF,TGTGCCAGCAGCTTAGGCAAGAATAGCAATCAGCCCCAGCATTTT
.,12,TRBV12-3/TRBV12-4,.,TRBJ1-4,CASTQDREKLFF,TGTGCCAGCACACAGGATCGCGAAAAACTGTTTTTT
.,14,TRBV5-5,.,TRBJ1-6,CASSPFHGRSPLHF,TGTGCCAGCAGCCCGTTCCACGGGCGCTCACCCCTCCACTTT
once,14,TRBV24-1,.,TRBJ2-5,CATSRAGPQETQYF,TGTGCCACCAGTCGGGCAGGGCCTCAGGAGACCCAGTACTTC
.,14,TRBV9,TRBD1,TRBJ1-1,CASSVAGTGTEAFF,TGTGCCAGCAGCGTGGCCGGGACAGGCACTGAAGCTTTCTTT
.,16,TRBV6-4,.,TRBJ2-3,CASSDWASGSTDTQYF,TGTGCCAGCAGTGACTGGGCCAGCGGGAGCACAGATACGCAGTATTTT
.,14,TRBV7-2,.,TRBJ2-7,CASSLIVGSYEQYF,TGTGCCAGCAGCTTAATTGTCGGATCCTACGAGCAGTACTTC
.,12,TRBV19,.,TRBJ1-1,CASGQPNTEAFF,TGTGCCAGCGGACAGCCGAACACTGAAGCTTTCTTT
.,13,TRBV30,TRBD2,TRBJ2-1,CARGLAGGHEQFF,TGTGCCCGGGGGCTAGCGGGAGGGCATGAGCAGTTCTTC
.,14,TRBV7-2,.,TRBJ1-5,CASSFLGGNQPQHF,TGTGCCAGCAGCTTCCTAGGGGGCAATCAGCCCCAGCATTTT
.,14,TRBV3-1/TRBV3-2,.,TRBJ1-5,CASSLGRGPQPQHF,TGTGCCAGCAGCCTCGGACGGGGGCCACAGCCCCAGCATTTT
.,12,TRBV12-3/TRBV12-4,.,TRBJ1-4,CASRAGGEKLFF,TGTGCCAGCAGAGCAGGTGGGGAAAAACTGTTTTTT
.,12,TRBV28,.,TRBJ2-5,CASSLAGETQYF,TGTGCCAGCAGTTTAGCCGGGGAGACCCAGTACTTC
.,16,TRBV19,.,TRBJ2-5,CASSIFGRSNQETQYF,TGTGCCAGTAGTATATTCGGCAGGTCGAACCAAGAGACCCAGTACTTC
.,17,TRBV9,.,TRBJ1-3,CASSVGARPSSGNTIYF,TGTGCCAGCAGCGTAGGGGCAAGACCGAGCTCTGGAAACACCATATATTTT
once,14,TRBV6-5,TRBD1,TRBJ2-7,CASERGQGAGEQYF,TGTGCCAGCGAGAGGGGACAGGGGGCCGGTGAGCAGTACTTC
.,13,TRBV18,.,TRBJ2-7,CASSPEERVEQYF,TGTGCCAGCTCACCAGAGGAAAGGGTCGAGCAGTACTTC
.,14,TRBV30,TRBD2,TRBJ2-7,CAWSGTPGGGEQYF,TGTGCCTGGAGCGGGACCCCGGGGGGGGGCGAGCAGTACTTC
.,15,TRBV7-2,.,TRBJ1-5,CASSFGDYSNQPQHF,TGTGCCAGCAGCTTCGGCGACTATAGCAATCAGCCCCAGCATTTT
.,19,TRBV5-4,.,TRBJ1-2,CASSLGTGATVPSGEGYTF,TGTGCCAGCAGCTTGGGGACCGGGGCAACAGTCCCCTCAGGGGAGGGCTACACCTTC
.,12,TRBV29-1,TRBD1,TRBJ1-2,CSVDRDRLGYTF,TGCAGCGTTGATCGGGACAGGTTGGGCTACACCTTC
.,15,TRBV11-3,.,TRBJ2-1,CASSPNTVSYNEQFF,TGTGCCAGCAGCCCTAACACCGTCTCCTACAATGAGCAGTTCTTC
.,16,TRBV2,TRBD2,TRBJ2-2,CASSDFELADTGELFF,TGTGCCAGCAGTGACTTCGAACTAGCGGACACCGGGGAGCTGTTTTTT
.,14,TRBV6-5,.,TRBJ2-3,CASSYSDSRDTQYF,TGTGCCAGCAGTTACTCGGACTCTCGGGATACGCAGTATTTT
.,15,TRBV6-5,.,TRBJ2-7,CASSYSTDLSYEQYF,TGTGCCAGCAGTTACTCGACGGACTTGTCCTACGAGCAGTACTTC
.,15,TRBV5-6,.,TRBJ2-1,CASSFWGLSYNEQFF,TGTGCCAGCAGCTTTTGGGGGCTCTCCTACAATGAGCAGTTCTTC
once,14,TRBV12-5,.,TRBJ2-2,CASGLPTNTGELFF,TGTGCTAGTGGTTTGCCAACTAACACCGGGGAGCTGTTTTTT
.,13,TRBV30,.,TRBJ1-2,CASYRAEYYGYTF,TGTGCATCATACAGGGCGGAATACTATGGCTACACCTTC
.,17,TRBV4-1,.,TRBJ2-5,CASSYTVESGVFETQYF,TGCGCCAGCAGCTATACGGTTGAAAGTGGGGTTTTCGAGACCCAGTACTTC
.,16,TRBV4-3,TRBD2,TRBJ2-1,CASSQRGLAGEGEQFF,TGCGCCAGCAGCCAGAGAGGACTAGCGGGAGAAGGTGAGCAGTTCTTC
.,11,TRBV9,.,TRBJ1-3,CASSDRNTIYF,TGTGCCAGCAGCGACCGAAACACCATATATTTT
.,16,TRBV18,.,TRBJ2-3,CASSQTPRRGTDTQYF,TGTGCCAGCTCCCAAACCCCCCGTAGGGGCACAGATACGCAGTATTTT
.,11,TRBV6-1,.,TRBJ1-2,CASSETGGYTF,TGTGCCAGCAGTGAAACAGGTGGCTACACCTTC
.,15,TRBV10-2,TRBD2,TRBJ2-1,CASSHTGGRVSEQFF,TGCGCCAGCAGCCATACTGGCGGGAGAGTGAGTGAGCAGTTCTTC
.,13,TRBV9,.,TRBJ1-6,CASSVDQNSPLHF,TGTGCCAGCAGCGTAGACCAGAATTCACCCCTCCACTTT
.,13,TRBV5-1,.,TRBJ2-3,CASSSQGTDTQYF,TGCGCCAGCAGCTCACAGGGAACAGATACGCAGTATTTT
once,13,TRBV2,TRBD2,TRBJ2-7,CASTWTSVREQYF,TGTGCCAGCACCTGGACTAGCGTTAGAGAGCAGTACTTC
once,12,TRBV11-3,.,TRBJ1-2,CASSLSTGGYTF,TGTGCCAGCAGCTTATCAACGGGGGGCTACACCTTC
.,13,TRBV12-3/TRBV12-4,.,TRBJ1-1,CASWGRAGTEAFF,TGTGCCAGCTGGGGAAGGGCTGGCACTGAAGCTTTCTTT
.,16,TRBV29-1,TRBD1,TRBJ2-6,CSAGGQGAAGANVLTF,TGCAGCGCCGGAGGACAGGGGGCCGCTGGGGCCAACGTCCTGACTTTC
.,12,TRBV29-1,.,TRBJ2-5,CSVGQGYETQYF,TGCAGCGTTGGGCAGGGATATGAGACCCAGTACTTC
.,17,TRBV15,TRBD1,TRBJ1-3,CATSRVGQGPSGNTIYF,TGTGCCACCAGCAGAGTCGGACAGGGACCTTCTGGAAACACCATATATTTT
.,14,TRBV28,.,TRBJ1-3,CASSLLSSGNTIYF,TGTGCCAGCAGTCTATTGAGCTCTGGAAACACCATATATTTT
.,14,TRBV11-2,.,TRBJ1-2,CASSLDRNQGGYTF,TGTGCCAGCAGCTTAGATCGGAATCAGGGGGGCTACACCTTC
.,13,TRBV5-1,.,TRBJ1-2,CASSFGVPYGYTF,TGCGCCAGCAGCTTCGGGGTGCCTTACGGCTACACCTTC
once,14,TRBV5-1,.,TRBJ2-5,CASSLDGSQETQYF,TGCGCCAGCAGCTTGGATGGGTCTCAAGAGACCCAGTACTTC
.,15,TRBV7-2,TRBD1,TRBJ1-5,CASSPGQGSNQPQHF,TGTGCCAGCAGCCCGGGACAGGGGAGCAATCAGCCCCAGCATTTT
.,14,TRBV30,TRBD1,TRBJ1-2,CAWRRQGVTYGYTF,TGTGCCTGGAGGCGACAGGGGGTGACTTATGGCTACACCTTC
.,16,TRBV18,TRBD1,TRBJ2-5,CASSPRKDRGGETQYF,TGTGCCAGCTCACCGCGAAAGGACAGGGGGGGAGAGACCCAGTACTTC
.,15,TRBV9,TRBD1,TRBJ2-5,CASSVATGTPETQYF,TGTGCCAGCAGCGTAGCGACAGGGACACCAGAGACCCAGTACTTC